This T cell receptor beta chain was obtained from a study of cytomegalovirus exposure and HLA in healthy donors listed by TCRdb under 2017. In terms of the full investigation: According to an earlier analysis of 587 of the donors, roughly 180 million T cells yielded 90 million to 140 million unique TCR beta sequences and about 300 Gb of sequence data. Genome-wide SNP genotypes for about three fifths of the roughly 700 donors were used in a later genetic analysis, which treated that subset as a discovery cohort. The aim of the study was to test whether cataloging public T cell receptors could identify signatures of past pathogen exposure. In addition to the first cohort of hundreds of subjects, a separate validation cohort of 100 to 150 different subjects was used. A later analysis re-examined previously published TCR beta repertoires from more than 600 donors and added high-resolution HLA genotyping to investigate patterns of TCR occurrence. The study profiled the T cell repertoires of more than 500 subjects by immunosequencing and related them to cytomegalovirus serostatus. The genetic ancestry cluster associated with self-reported Caucasian donors included over 65% of the roughly 400 genotyped donors. Across roughly 420 genotyped donors of the cohort, an average of about 200,000 unique TCR beta nucleotide sequences per donor were sequenced, and roughly 18% of those sequences were non-productive. In an earlier analysis of over 550 of the donors, high-throughput TCR beta sequencing was used to judge whether each TCR beta V gene segment behaved as functional or pseudogenic. High-throughput TCR immunosequencing, statistical association of individual TCRs with disease status, and machine learning were combined to predict cytomegalovirus infection status. Typing coverage differed by locus: A, B, C, DRB1 and DQB1 were typed in roughly 629-640 donors, DQA1 in 522, DPA1 in some 610, and DPB1 in just under 480. The later analysis used no new phenotypic data to find candidate immune exposures, relying instead on TCR beta sequences and their occurrence across donors. An early release that covered approximately 600 HLA-typed donors contained approximately 300 gigabases of sequencing data and approximately 85 million unique TCR sequences. About five DR-DQ haplotypes were treated as single units for association and clustering because of strong linkage in the cohort. All discovery cohort repertoires had been generated on a single sequencing platform. HLA typing covered class I and class II loci at four-digit resolution. Donor age, sex, ethnicity and CMV serostatus were compiled together with the repertoire data. Broad study findings and their caveats: In vitro tests confirmed that three of the cytomegalovirus-associated TCR beta chains recognize cytomegalovirus antigens. Linkage disequilibrium might explain the correlated functional status among segregating V segments, but an unknown experimental factor could not be ruled out. Compared with the 666-donor mean, donors in an Asian-associated ancestry cluster had fewer N-insertions in productive TCRs, according to a later genetic analysis. CMV serostatus was the only immune exposure information available for the cohort. A later analysis found that TCR association rates varied across HLA loci, with DRB1 alleles showing the most associated TCRs and HLA-C alleles the fewest. The cohort was sequenced for TCR beta chains only, and without alpha or paired-chain data the features that could be detected were limited. A later analysis found that most CMV-associated TCR beta chains appeared HLA-restricted, with HLA associations seemingly driven largely by CMV exposure. The 87-base-pair reads could not distinguish some IMGT-functional V segments, including TRBV6-2 and TRBV6-3, so those segments were excluded. The presence/absence analyses assumed that sequencing depth was roughly uniform across donors, and that assumption may not be true. In an earlier analysis of approximately 590 of the donors, most TCR beta V segments were observed in productive rearrangements about 87% or about 30% of the time, broadly matching IMGT annotations. The sequencing pipeline was judged likely to have produced a cluster of highly shared sequence variants as a technical artifact. Cytomegalovirus status was reported to be diagnosed by the classifier with high specificity and sensitivity in both the original and validation cohorts. In a later analysis, HLA-associated TCR beta chains were found to be more clonally expanded and to have lower generation probabilities than equally common non-associated chains. Because counts were too low, about 15 rarely observed V segments, including chromosome 9 orphons, were left out of the earlier analysis of a few hundred of the donors. HLA typing was unavailable for some donors at each locus, so association tests used only the typed subset. In a later analysis, some 17,000 TCR beta sequences were associated with specific HLA alleles at a false discovery rate of 0.05. According to the authors, the approach could potentially be generalized to other disease states and immunological phenotypes. An association between a missense DCLRE1C variant and V-gene and J-gene trimming of TCR beta chains was found in a later genetic analysis and replicated in an independent cohort. A further reported finding was that TCR beta sequences accurately predicted the HLA-A and HLA-B alleles for most subjects in the first cohort. When HLA alleles, especially DR and DQ, strongly co-occurred, attributing TCR associations to individual alleles was difficult. The study gave a list of roughly 150 TCR beta chains associated with cytomegalovirus. While some public TCRs were present in many individuals, most TCR sequences turned up only very rarely across donors. According to a later analysis, parvovirus B19, influenza, CMV and Epstein-Barr virus appeared linked to several top co-occurrence clusters.

Trimming takes 0 bases off V and 5 bases off J; junction bases not matched to a gene: 5. The CDR3 measures 15 amino acids from cysteine to phenylalanine. Only the CDR3 region is kept as DNA, spanning 45 bases read in frame from base 1. CDR1 and CDR2 are drawn from the germline V gene: KGHSH, LQKENI. Comments on this clone: The antigen it binds to is not known. No base-level quality is on record; no much larger clone is a single base apart.

In total, roughly 710 healthy bone marrow donors made up the cohort. All cohort members were sampled while nominally healthy, although unrecorded immune exposures were likely present. The donor tested CMV seropositive, placing the donor among the 289 seropositive members of the cohort. Every donor gave a peripheral blood sample, and the peripheral blood mononuclear cells from that sample were used for TCR beta sequencing. Genomic DNA extraction from the blood cell samples was performed with the Qiagen DNeasy Blood Extraction Kit. Libraries came from the immunoSEQ multiplex PCR assay. For the multiplex PCR, a mixture combining 60 forward primers for TCR Vbeta segments and 13 reverse primers for TCR Jbeta segments was used. Amplification of the CDR3 region of rearranged TCR beta genes was performed with a multiplex PCR assay on genomic DNA. Amplified TCR beta libraries were sequenced as 87-base-pair reads on the Illumina HiSeq System. As for how the authors treated the data: In a later analysis, some 80 million unique TCR beta chains were counted across the 650 to 700 repertoires, and roughly 11 million of these chains were shared by at least two donors. Raw reads were error-corrected and collapsed into unique sequences with a nearest-neighbor algorithm that merged closely related sequences to remove PCR and sequencing errors. To assign V, D and J gene segments, CDR3 sequences were aligned to IMGT reference sequences. For a sequence to be retained, a match of at least six nucleotides was required to both a V gene segment and a J gene segment. Rearrangements were classified as productive when the CDR3 lacked stop codons and remained in frame with V and J, and all other rearrangements were classified as non-productive. Following IMGT convention, CDR3 was defined as the stretch from the second conserved V-encoded cysteine up to the conserved J-encoded phenylalanine. Sequences without an unambiguous match to a single V gene segment were excluded from the earlier analysis of a few hundred of the donors. In an earlier analysis of 587 of the donors, V segments were called functional above 56.7% productive rearrangements and were called segregating when the between-donor standard deviation exceeded 5%. To diagnose cytomegalovirus status from the catalog of TCR beta chain sequences, a statistical classification framework was built. A later analysis assigned V and J genes by comparing TCR nucleotide sequences with IMGT/GENE-DB human TR gene sequences. A later analysis assigned CDR3 sequences and most-parsimonious VDJ recombination scenarios with the TCRdist pipeline. In a later analysis, each TCR beta chain was defined by its CDR3 amino acid sequence together with its V-gene family, and reads lacking a unique V-gene family were excluded. In a later analysis, 500 to 650 highly shared, low-generation-probability nucleotide sequences were removed to address suspected cross-contamination and a sequencing artifact. A later analysis calculated a clonal expansion index for each public chain from normalized within-repertoire ranks of inferred template counts. In a later analysis, generation probabilities were computed using a VDJ recombination model fitted to out-of-frame rearrangements, and the results were checked against IGoR. Hypergeometric tests were used in a later analysis to score TCR-TCR, TCR-HLA and TCR-CMV co-occurrence, with a repertoire-size bias correction applied to the TCR pairs. To estimate false discovery rates, a later analysis permuted the HLA or CMV assignments 20 times. In a later analysis, co-occurring TCRs were grouped with DBSCAN, and TCRdist sequence similarity was added when clustering was performed within HLA-allele-positive subsets. Co-occurrence clustering excluded repertoires with fewer than 30,000 or more than 120,000 public chains, plus five with anomalous nucleotide sharing. The clones in this table, taken by TCRdb from immuneACCESS, are in-frame only. Not every clone is retained; where verified, under half of the shortfall comes from an unresolved V gene, and the cause of the rest is unknown. The DNA gave D and trimming, while V, J and clone size come from that table. This sample lists some 110,000 clones; around 80% were detected once. Jointly, the top ten make up about 6.1% of the sample.

Sequencing was done on a sample of PBMCs. The clonotype originates from a woman aged 45-65 years in good health and CMV-seropositive. The chain is encoded by TRBV18 joined to TRBJ2-5; 8 bases in the junction line up with TRBD2. The CDR3 protein is CASSPPSGDGETQYF. The nucleotide sequence is given as TGTGCCAGCTCACCACCTAGCGGGGATGGGGAGACCCAGTACTTC. Outside the CDR3, residues come from the reference TRBV18 and TRBJ2-5 proteins, so the full variable domain is: NAGVMQNPRHLVRRRGQEARLRCSPMKGHSHVYWYRQLPEEGLKFMVYLQKENIIDESGMPKERFSAEFPKEGPSILRIQQVVRGDSAAYFCASSPPSGDGETQYFGPGTRLLVL.